This TCR beta chain stems from a study of cytomegalovirus exposure and HLA in healthy donors. PCR involved 60 Vbeta and 13 Jbeta primers. The method was immunoSEQ multiplex PCR; TCRdb's version includes in-frame clones alone and lacks a portion of them. The data contain over 100,000 clones, 8% to 9.5% of them singletons. There are a few counts of this clone. The sequencing sample was made of PBMCs. The sequence was collected from a man aged 35-49 years in good health and CMV-seronegative.

CDR3 sequence: CASKAGGNYEQYF. In DNA, the CDR3 is TGTGCCAGCAAAGCGGGGGGTAACTACGAGCAGTACTTC. The J gene is TRBJ2-7, the V gene TRBV5-4; 9 nucleotides match TRBD2. The CDR3 is 13 amino acids. Germline CDR1 SGHNT, CDR2 YYREEE (reference sequence). V trimming: 6 bases; J trimming: 3 bases; junction bases outside the gene matches: 4. Supplemented by reference TRBV5-4 and TRBJ2-7, the full variable domain reads ETGVTQSPTHLIKTRGQQVTLRCSSQSGHNTVSWYQQALGQGPQFIFQYYREEENGRGNFPPRFSGLQFPNYSSELNVNALELDDSALYLCASKAGGNYEQYFGPGTRLTVT.